This record covers a single TCR beta chain. The antigen is unknown. Relative to the germline gene, one junction end is altered; a read error may explain this. Starting from approximately 470 ng of total RNA, TCR beta cDNA was produced with a primer in the constant region. Libraries for TCR beta were built through three nested multiplex PCR rounds, which together made up a slightly modified ARM-PCR procedure. TCRdb redid the calling of the multiplex PCR reads with MiXCR, one entry per CDR3 protein. The sample carries 30,000 to 40,000 distinct CDR3 sequences, just under 75% recorded once. This record comes from a study of tumor-infiltrating lymphocytes in primary liver carcinoma. General study points: Pairs of tumor regions overlapped more than tumor-adjacent and tumor-blood pairs did.

Co-extraction of RNA and DNA was performed on about 20-32 mg of unsorted bulk tissue. Sequenced sample: liver tumor tissue from sampling region 4. Indicated subset: tumor region T4, right-lateral pole. The receptor was isolated from a man aged 40-49 years with primary liver carcinoma and hepatitis B virus infection.

Here the CDR3 reads CASSPWTDYNSHLHF. CDR3 sequence (DNA): TGTGCCAGTAGTCCGTGGACTGATTATAATTCACACCTCCACTTT. The V and J genes are TRBV28 and TRBJ1-6; D is undetermined. This CDR3 comprises 15 residues. Germline V gene sequence: CDR1 MDHEN, CDR2 SYDVKM. The full variable domain, with the rest looked up from reference TRBV28 and TRBJ1-6, is DVKVTQSSRYLVKRTGEKVFLECVQDMDHENMFWYRQDPGLGLRLIYFSYDVKMKEKGDIPEGYSVSREKKERFSLILESASTNQTSMYLCASSPWTDYNSHLHFGNGTRLTVT.